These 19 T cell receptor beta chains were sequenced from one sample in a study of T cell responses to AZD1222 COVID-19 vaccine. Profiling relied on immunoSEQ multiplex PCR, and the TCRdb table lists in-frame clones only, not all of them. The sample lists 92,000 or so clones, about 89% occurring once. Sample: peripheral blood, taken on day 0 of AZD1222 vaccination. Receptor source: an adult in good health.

CDR3 nucleotides: TGTGCCAGCACCCTGACGGGCACGAACACTGAAGCTTTCTTT. It translates to CASTLTGTNTEAFF. This chain connects TRBV27 to TRBJ1-1; D not resolved. Trimming removed 7 bases at V and 1 base at J, with 13 bases between. Germline V lookup: CDR1 MNHEY, CDR2 SMNVEV (reference sequence). This CDR3 has 14 residues.

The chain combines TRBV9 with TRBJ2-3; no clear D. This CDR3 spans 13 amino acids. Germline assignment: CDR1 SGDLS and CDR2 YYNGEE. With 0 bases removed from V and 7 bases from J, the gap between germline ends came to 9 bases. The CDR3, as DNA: TGTGCCAGCAGCGTAGGGGGTGGGAATACGCAGTATTTT. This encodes CASSVGGGNTQYF.

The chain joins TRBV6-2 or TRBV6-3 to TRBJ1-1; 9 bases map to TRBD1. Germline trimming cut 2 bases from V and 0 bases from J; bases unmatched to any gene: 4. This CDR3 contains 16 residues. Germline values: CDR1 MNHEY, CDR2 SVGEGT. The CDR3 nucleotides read TGTGCCAGCAGTTACGCGTGGACAGGGGTGAACACTGAAGCTTTCTTT. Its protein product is CASSYAWTGVNTEAFF.

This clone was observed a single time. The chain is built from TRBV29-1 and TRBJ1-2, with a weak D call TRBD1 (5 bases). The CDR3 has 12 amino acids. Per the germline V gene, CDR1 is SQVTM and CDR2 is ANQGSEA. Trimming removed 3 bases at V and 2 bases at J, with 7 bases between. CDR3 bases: TGCAGCGTTGAGCGGGGGAACTATGGCTACACCTTC. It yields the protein CSVERGNYGYTF.

CDR3 residues: CASTIGQEALYTF. The CDR3 region has the DNA TGTGCCAGTACCATTGGACAGGAGGCTCTCTACACCTTC. The chain links TRBV19 to TRBJ1-2, with TRBD1 matching 7 bases. Germline V lookup: CDR1 LNHDA, CDR2 SQIVND (reference sequence). There are 13 residues in the CDR3. J was trimmed by 10 bases and V by 7 bases; bases with no gene match: 12.

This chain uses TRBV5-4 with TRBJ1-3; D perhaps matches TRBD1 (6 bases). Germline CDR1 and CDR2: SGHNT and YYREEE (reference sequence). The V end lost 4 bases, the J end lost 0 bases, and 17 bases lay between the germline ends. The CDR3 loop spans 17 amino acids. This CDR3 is CASSRGQTLSSGNTIYF. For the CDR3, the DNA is TGTGCCAGCAGCCGTGGACAGACCCTCTCCTCTGGAAACACCATATATTTT.

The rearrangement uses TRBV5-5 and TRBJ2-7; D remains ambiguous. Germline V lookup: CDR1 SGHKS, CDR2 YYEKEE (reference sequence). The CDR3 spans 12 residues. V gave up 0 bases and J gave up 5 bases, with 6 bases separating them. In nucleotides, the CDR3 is TGTGCCAGCAGCTTGGCGTACAACGAGCAGTACTTC. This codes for CASSLAYNEQYF.

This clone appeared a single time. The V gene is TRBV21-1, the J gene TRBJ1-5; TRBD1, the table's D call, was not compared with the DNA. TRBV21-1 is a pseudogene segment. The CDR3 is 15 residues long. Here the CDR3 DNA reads TGTGCCACCCTCTCTAAGCGACAGGGCCATCAGCCCCAGCATTTT. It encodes CATLSKRQGHQPQHF.

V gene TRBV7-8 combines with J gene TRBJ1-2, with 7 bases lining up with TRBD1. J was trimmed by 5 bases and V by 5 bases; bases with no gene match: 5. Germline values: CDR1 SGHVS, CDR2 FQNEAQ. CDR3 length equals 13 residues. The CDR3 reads CASSPDREYGYTF. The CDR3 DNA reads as TGTGCCAGCAGCCCCGACAGGGAGTATGGCTACACCTTC.

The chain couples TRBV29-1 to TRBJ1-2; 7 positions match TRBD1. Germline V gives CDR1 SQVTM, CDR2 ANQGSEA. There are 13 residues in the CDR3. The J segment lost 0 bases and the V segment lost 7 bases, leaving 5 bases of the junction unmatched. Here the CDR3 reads CSAGTVANYGYTF. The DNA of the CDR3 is TGCAGCGCCGGGACAGTTGCTAACTATGGCTACACCTTC.

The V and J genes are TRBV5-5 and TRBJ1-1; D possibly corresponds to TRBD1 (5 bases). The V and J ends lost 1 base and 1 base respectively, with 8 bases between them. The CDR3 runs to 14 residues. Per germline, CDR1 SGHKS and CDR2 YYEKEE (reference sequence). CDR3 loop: CASSLIGGNTEAFF. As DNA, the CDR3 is TGTGCCAGCAGCTTGATCGGGGGGAACACTGAAGCTTTCTTT.

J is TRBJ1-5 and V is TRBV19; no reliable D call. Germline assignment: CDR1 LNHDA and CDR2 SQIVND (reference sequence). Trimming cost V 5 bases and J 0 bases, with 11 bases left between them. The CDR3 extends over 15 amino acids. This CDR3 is CASSPRSASNQPQHF. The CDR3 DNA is TGTGCCAGTAGTCCCCGTTCCGCTAGCAATCAGCCCCAGCATTTT.

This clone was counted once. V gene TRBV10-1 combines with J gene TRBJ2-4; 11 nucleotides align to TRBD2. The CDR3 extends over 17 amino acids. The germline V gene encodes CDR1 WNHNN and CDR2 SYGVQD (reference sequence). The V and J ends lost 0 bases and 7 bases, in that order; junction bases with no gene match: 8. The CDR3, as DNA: TGCGCCAGCAGTGAGTCGAGGCTAGCGGGGGGAGTTAACATTCAGTACTTC. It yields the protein CASSESRLAGGVNIQYF.

DNA for the CDR3: TGTGCCAGCAGGACTAACTATGGCTACACCTTC. Protein product: CASRTNYGYTF. This chain connects TRBV6-5 to TRBJ1-2, with D hard to call. Germline V lookup: CDR1 MNHEY, CDR2 SVGAGI. This CDR3 spans 11 amino acids. The germline V and J ends were trimmed by 6 bases and 0 bases, with 2 bases remaining between them.

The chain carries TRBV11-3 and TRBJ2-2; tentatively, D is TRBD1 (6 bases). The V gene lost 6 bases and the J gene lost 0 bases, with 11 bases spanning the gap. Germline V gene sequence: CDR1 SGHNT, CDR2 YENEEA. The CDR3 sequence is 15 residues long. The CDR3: CASSSGQSNTGELFF. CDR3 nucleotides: TGTGCCAGCAGTAGTGGACAGTCGAACACCGGGGAGCTGTTTTTT.

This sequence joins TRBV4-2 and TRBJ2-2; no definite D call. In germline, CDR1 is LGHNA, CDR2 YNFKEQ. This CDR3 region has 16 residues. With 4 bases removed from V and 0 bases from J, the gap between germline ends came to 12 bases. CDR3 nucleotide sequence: TGTGCCAGCAGCCGGGCGGTGGCGGCGAACACCGGGGAGCTGTTTTTT. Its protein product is CASSRAVAANTGELFF.

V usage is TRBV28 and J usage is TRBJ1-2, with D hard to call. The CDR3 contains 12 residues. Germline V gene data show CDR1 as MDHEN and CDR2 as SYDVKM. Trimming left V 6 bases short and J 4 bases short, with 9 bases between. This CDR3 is CASRPDTYGYTF. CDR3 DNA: TGTGCCAGCAGACCTGACACCTATGGCTACACCTTC.

This CDR3 is CASSSPRGFYGGYTF. Written as DNA, the CDR3 is TGTGCCAGCAGTTCCCCCAGGGGTTTTTACGGTGGCTACACCTTC. The chain links TRBV28 to TRBJ1-2, with D perhaps TRBD1 (6 bases). The CDR3 has 15 residues. Trimming removed 4 bases from V and 7 bases from J, with 19 bases in between. Germline V lookup: CDR1 MDHEN, CDR2 SYDVKM.

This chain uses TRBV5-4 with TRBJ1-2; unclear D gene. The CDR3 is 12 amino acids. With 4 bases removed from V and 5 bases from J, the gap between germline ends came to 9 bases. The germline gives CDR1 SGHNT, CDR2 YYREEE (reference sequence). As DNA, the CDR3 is TGTGCCAGCAGCACCGTGCCGTATGGCTACACCTTC. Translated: CASSTVPYGYTF.